These 7 T cell receptor beta chains originate from one sample sequenced in a study of T cell repertoires in cytomegalovirus infection. TCRdb re-derived calls from the reads in MiXCR, one entry per CDR3 protein. This sample has roughly 76,000 distinct CDR3 sequences; roughly 3.7% occur once, and the top ten carry 3.5% to 6%. Material for sequencing was PBMCs. The receptors were gathered from a human donor in good health (CMV status not recorded). Some clones in this sample may be carry-over from other donors' samples.

This clonotype was observed at least ten times. The gene calls are TRBV6-6 and TRBJ1-4; D is uncertain. V was cut by 0 bases and J by 4 bases, with 12 bases left in between. The CDR3 runs to 16 residues. CDR1 is MNHNY and CDR2 is SVGAGI in the germline V gene (reference sequence). Written as DNA, the CDR3 is TGTGCCAGCAGTTACTCGATCAGTCAGGATAATGAAAAACTGTTTTTT. Translating it yields CASSYSISQDNEKLFF.

This clonotype qualifies as medium-sized. The genes are TRBV27 and TRBJ1-5; D uncertain. The CDR3 is made up of 14 amino acids. V was clipped by 3 bases and J by 6 bases, with 12 bases between them. The germline CDR1 and CDR2 sequences are MNHEY and SMNVEV (reference sequence). The CDR3 bases are TGTGCCAGCAGTTTTTCGGCAGGAGGTCAGCCCCAGCATTTT. This translates into CASSFSAGGQPQHF.

The table lists this clonotype with many counts. This sequence joins TRBV27 and TRBJ1-4; TRBD1 might be the D (5 bases). This CDR3 spans 15 amino acids. CDR1 and CDR2 from the germline V gene are MNHEY and SMNVEV (reference sequence). V shed 8 bases and J shed 0 bases, with 13 bases lying between them. CDR3 coding DNA: TGTGCCAGCCGTACCGGGGCTGCAACTAATGAAAAACTGTTTTTT. Translated: CASRTGAATNEKLFF.

This clonotype was seen many times. The CDR3 loop is CASSFSPVHAKAFF. The DNA for the CDR3 is TGTGCCAGCAGTTTTTCCCCGGTACACGCTAAAGCTTTCTTT. The chain uses TRBV27 and TRBJ1-1; D ambiguous. CDR3 length: 14 residues. The germline V gene has CDR1 MNHEY and CDR2 SMNVEV (reference sequence). Trimming took off 3 bases at V and 9 bases at J, with 17 bases between the two ends.

This clonotype was observed at least ten times. The chain uses TRBV5-4 and TRBJ2-3; D might be TRBD2 (6 bases). Per the germline V gene, CDR1 is SGHNT and CDR2 is YYREEE (reference sequence). Between the trimmed V and J ends, which lost 4 bases and 2 bases, there was a span of 17 bases. The CDR3 covers 16 residues. In nucleotides, the CDR3 is TGTGCCAGCAGCACTCGATCGGGGACTTACACAGATACGCAGTATTTT. This codes for CASSTRSGTYTDTQYF.

This clonotype was seen ten or more times. This chain links TRBV7-2 with TRBJ2-5, with unresolved D. The CDR3 consists of 13 residues. Germline values: CDR1 SGHTA, CDR2 FQGNSA. V was clipped by 5 bases and J by 1 base, with 8 bases between them. CDR3 nucleotides: TGTGCCAGCAGCCAACTGTCCCAAGAGACCCAGTACTTC. Its translation: CASSQLSQETQYF. Using reference TRBV7-2 and TRBJ2-5 for the parts outside the CDR3, the full variable domain is GAGVSQSPSNKVTEKGKDVELRCDPISGHTALYWYRQSLGQGLEFLIYFQGNSAPDKSGLPSDRFSAERTGGSVSTLTIQRTQQEDSAVYLCASSQLSQETQYFGPGTRLLVL.

This clonotype was seen ten or more times. The gene calls are TRBV5-5 and TRBJ1-3, with TRBD1 matching over 7 bases. Germline CDR1 reads SGHKS; CDR2 reads YYEKEE (reference sequence). This CDR3 contains 15 residues. Trimming took 2 bases from V and 3 from J; bases not matched to a gene: 5. The CDR3 DNA is TGTGCCAGCAGCTTTACAGGGGCGTATGGAAACACCATATATTTT. This codes for CASSFTGAYGNTIYF.